This TCR beta chain was retrieved from a study of shared clonotypes between healthy human individuals. The CDR3 is 14 residues long. CDR1 is SGHTA, CDR2 FQGNSA, per germline. Trimming removed 5 bases from V and 8 bases from J; junction bases left unmatched: 10. In regard to this clone: Its antigen is undetermined.

Naivety among CD8 cells was defined by CD45RO negativity and positive CCR7 selection, thereby excluding terminally differentiated effector memory CD45RA+ cells. Study-wide findings and caveats: A reduction in generation probabilities was seen for non-shared clonotypes relative to those shared by all four donors. Larger estimated richness was generally recorded for naive subsets relative to memory subsets.

As processed by the authors: ImmunoSEQ output held junction-only sequences without quality scores, so filtering differed. Only in-frame clones appear in the TCRdb table, and some are missing; sequencing was by immunoSEQ multiplex PCR. For V, J and clone size, that table is used; D and trimming come from the DNA. The table records 630,000 or so clones, 95% to 98% of them present only once. The chain is built from TRBV7-2 and TRBJ1-2, with 8 bases aligning to TRBD1. Sequencing was performed on naive CD8+ T cells sorted from blood. The sequence derives from a man aged 30 to 45 in good health. The CDR3, as DNA: TGTGCCAGCAGCGACGGACAGGGTGTGTCGGGCTACACCTTC. Protein product: CASSDGQGVSGYTF.